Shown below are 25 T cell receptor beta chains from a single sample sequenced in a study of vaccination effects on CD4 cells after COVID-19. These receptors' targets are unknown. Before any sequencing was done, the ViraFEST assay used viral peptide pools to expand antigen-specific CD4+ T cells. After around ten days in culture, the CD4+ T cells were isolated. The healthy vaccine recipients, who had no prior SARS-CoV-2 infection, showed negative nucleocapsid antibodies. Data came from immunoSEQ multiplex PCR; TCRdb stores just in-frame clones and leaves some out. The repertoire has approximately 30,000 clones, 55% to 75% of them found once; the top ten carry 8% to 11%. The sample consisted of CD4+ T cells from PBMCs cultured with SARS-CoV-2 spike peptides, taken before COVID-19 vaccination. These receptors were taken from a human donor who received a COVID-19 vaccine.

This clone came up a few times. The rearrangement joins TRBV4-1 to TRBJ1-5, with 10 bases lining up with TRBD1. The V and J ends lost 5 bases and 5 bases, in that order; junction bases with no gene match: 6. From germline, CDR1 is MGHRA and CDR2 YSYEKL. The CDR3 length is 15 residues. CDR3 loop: CASSSGTGDHQPQHF. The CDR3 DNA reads TGCGCCAGCAGCTCCGGGACAGGGGACCATCAGCCCCAGCATTTT.

CDR3 amino acids: CASRRGRTPLHF. The CDR3 DNA reads TGTGCCAGCAGGCGGGGAAGGACACCCCTCCACTTT. The chain joins TRBV6-5 to TRBJ1-6; D call uncertain. The CDR3 is made up of 12 amino acids. Germline loops: CDR1 MNHEY, CDR2 SVGAGI. With 6 bases removed from V and 11 bases from J, the gap between germline ends came to 11 bases.

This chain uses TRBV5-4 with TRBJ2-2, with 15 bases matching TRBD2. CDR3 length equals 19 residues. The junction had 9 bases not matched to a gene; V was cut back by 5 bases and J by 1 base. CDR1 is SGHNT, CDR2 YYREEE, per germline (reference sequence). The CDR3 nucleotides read TGTGCCAGCAGTAAATCCGGACTAGCGGGGGGGCGGAACACCGGGGAGCTGTTTTTT. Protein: CASSKSGLAGGRNTGELFF.

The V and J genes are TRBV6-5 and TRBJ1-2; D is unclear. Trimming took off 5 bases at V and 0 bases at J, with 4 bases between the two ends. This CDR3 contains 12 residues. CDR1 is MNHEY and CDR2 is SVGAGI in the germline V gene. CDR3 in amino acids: CASSRANYGYTF. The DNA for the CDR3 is TGTGCCAGCAGTCGGGCTAACTATGGCTACACCTTC.

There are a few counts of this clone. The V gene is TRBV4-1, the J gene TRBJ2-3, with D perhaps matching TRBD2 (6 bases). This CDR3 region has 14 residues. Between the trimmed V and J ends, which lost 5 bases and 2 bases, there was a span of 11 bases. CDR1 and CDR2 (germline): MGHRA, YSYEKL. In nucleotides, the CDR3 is TGCGCCAGCAGCTCACGGGACTTCACAGATACGCAGTATTTT. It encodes CASSSRDFTDTQYF.

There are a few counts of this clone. DNA for the CDR3: TGTGCCAGCAGTGAACAATCGGGATTCGGCACCGGGGAGCTGTTTTTT. Its protein is CASSEQSGFGTGELFF. This sequence joins TRBV2 and TRBJ2-2; perhaps TRBD2 as D (5 bases). V was cut by 2 bases and J by 4 bases, with 14 bases left in between. This CDR3 is 16 amino acids long. Germline V lookup: CDR1 SNHLY, CDR2 FYNNEI.

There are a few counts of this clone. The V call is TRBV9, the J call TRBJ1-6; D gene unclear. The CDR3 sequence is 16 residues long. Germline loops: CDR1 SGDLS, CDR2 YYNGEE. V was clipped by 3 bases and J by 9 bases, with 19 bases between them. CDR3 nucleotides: TGTGCCAGCAGCGCCCAAACAGATCCGTATTCTTCACCCCTCCACTTT. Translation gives CASSAQTDPYSSPLHF.

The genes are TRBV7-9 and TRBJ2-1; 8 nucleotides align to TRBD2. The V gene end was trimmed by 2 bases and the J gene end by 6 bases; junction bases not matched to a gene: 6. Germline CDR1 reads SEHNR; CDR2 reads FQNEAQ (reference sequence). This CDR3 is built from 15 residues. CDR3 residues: CASSLPGGGRNEQFF. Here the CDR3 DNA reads TGTGCCAGCAGCTTACCGGGGGGGGGCCGCAATGAGCAGTTCTTC.

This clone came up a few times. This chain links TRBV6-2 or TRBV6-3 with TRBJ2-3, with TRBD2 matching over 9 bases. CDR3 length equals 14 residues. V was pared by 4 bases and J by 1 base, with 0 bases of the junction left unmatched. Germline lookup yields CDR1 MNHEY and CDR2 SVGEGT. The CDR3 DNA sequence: TGTGCCAGCAGTTGGACTAGCGGCACAGATACGCAGTATTTT. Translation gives CASSWTSGTDTQYF.

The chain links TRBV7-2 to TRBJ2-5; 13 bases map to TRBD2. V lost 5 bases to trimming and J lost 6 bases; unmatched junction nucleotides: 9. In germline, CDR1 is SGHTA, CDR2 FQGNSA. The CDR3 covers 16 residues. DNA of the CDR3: TGTGCCAGCAGCACAAGCACTAGCGGGGGGGCCCAGACCCAGTACTTC. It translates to CASSTSTSGGAQTQYF.

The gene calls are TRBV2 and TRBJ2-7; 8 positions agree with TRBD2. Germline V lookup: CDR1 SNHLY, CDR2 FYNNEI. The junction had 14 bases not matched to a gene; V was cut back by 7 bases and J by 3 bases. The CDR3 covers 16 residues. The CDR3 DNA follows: TGTGCCAGCACCCGAGGGGTCGGGGGGGGCCGCTACGAGCAGTACTTC. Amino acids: CASTRGVGGGRYEQYF.

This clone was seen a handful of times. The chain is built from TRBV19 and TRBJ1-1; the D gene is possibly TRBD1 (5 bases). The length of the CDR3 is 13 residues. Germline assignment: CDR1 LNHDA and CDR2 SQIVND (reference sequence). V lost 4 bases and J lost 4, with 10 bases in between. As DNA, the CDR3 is TGTGCCAGTAGTACTATGGGGGTCACTGAAGCTTTCTTT. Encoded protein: CASSTMGVTEAFF.

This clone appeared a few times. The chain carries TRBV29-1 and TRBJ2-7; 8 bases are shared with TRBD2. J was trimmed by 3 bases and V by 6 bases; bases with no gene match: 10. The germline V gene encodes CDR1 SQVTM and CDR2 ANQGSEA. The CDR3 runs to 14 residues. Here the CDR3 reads CSVRKGTSGYEQYF. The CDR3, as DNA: TGCAGCGTCCGCAAGGGTACTAGCGGCTACGAGCAGTACTTC.

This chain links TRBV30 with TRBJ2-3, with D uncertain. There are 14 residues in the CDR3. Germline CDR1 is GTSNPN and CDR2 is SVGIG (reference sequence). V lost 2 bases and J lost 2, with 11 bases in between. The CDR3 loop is CAWSPRVLTDTQYF. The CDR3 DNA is TGTGCCTGGAGTCCCCGGGTCCTCACAGATACGCAGTATTTT.

CDR3 amino acids: CASSPTGQGGYEQYF. In DNA, the CDR3 is TGTGCCAGCAGTCCGACGGGACAGGGTGGCTACGAGCAGTACTTC. The genes are TRBV28 and TRBJ2-7; TRBD1 matches at 9 bases. CDR1 and CDR2 (germline): MDHEN, SYDVKM. The V and J ends lost 5 bases and 3 bases, in that order; junction bases with no gene match: 8. This CDR3 contains 15 residues.

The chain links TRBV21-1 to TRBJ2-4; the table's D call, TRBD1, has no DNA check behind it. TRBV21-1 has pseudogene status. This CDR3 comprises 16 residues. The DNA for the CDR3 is TGTGCCAGCAGCATGGGGGCTAATCTAGCCAAAAACATTCAGTACTTC. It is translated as CASSMGANLAKNIQYF.

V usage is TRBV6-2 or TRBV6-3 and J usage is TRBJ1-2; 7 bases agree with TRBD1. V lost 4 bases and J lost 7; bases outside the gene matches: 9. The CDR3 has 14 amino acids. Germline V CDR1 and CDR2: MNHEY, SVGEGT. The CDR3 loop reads CASSSGQDRVGYTF. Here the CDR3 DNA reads TGTGCCAGCAGTTCCGGGCAAGACAGGGTTGGCTACACCTTC.

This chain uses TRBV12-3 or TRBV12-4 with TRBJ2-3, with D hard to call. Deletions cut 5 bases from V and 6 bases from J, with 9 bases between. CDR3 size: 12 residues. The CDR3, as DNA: TGTGCCAGCAGTCCCGACCAGGATACGCAGTATTTT. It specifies CASSPDQDTQYF.

CDR3 nucleotide sequence: TGTGCCAGCAGCCAAGGGACTAGTCTTTACTGGGTTACCGGGGAGCTGTTTTTT. Its protein product is CASSQGTSLYWVTGELFF. The V and J genes are TRBV3-1 (or the pseudogene TRBV3-2) and TRBJ2-2; 7 bases are a match to TRBD2. The V segment lost 1 base and the J segment 5 bases; nucleotides outside the gene matches: 13. CDR3 length equals 18 residues. CDR1 and CDR2 (germline): LGHDT, YNNKEL (reference sequence).

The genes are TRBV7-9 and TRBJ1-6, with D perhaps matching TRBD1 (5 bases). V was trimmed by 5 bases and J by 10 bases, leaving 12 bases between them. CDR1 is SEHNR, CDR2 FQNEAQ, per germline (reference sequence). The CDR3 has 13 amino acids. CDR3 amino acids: CASSAQGDSPLHF. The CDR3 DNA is TGTGCCAGCAGCGCTCAGGGTGACTCACCCCTCCACTTT.

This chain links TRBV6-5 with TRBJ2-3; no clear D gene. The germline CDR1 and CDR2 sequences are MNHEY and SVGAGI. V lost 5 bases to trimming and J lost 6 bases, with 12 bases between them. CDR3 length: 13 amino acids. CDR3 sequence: CASSPRFPDTQYF. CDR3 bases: TGTGCCAGCAGTCCACGATTCCCTGATACGCAGTATTTT.

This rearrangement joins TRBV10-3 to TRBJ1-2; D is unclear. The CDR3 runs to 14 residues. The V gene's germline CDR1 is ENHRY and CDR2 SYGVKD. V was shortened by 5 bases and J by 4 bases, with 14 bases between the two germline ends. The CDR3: CAISPNSASYGYTF. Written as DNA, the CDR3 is TGTGCCATCAGTCCGAACAGCGCTAGCTATGGCTACACCTTC.

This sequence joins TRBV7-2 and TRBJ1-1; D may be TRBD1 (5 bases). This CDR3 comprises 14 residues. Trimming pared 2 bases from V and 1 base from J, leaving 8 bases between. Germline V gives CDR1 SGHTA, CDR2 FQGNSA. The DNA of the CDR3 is TGTGCCAGCAGCTTATCAGGGACGAACACTGAAGCTTTCTTT. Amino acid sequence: CASSLSGTNTEAFF.

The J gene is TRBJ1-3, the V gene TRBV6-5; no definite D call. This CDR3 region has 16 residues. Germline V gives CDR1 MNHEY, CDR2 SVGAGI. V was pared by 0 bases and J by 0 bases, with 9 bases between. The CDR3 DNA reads TGTGCCAGCAGTTACTCGGCGGGGTACTCTGGAAACACCATATATTTT. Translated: CASSYSAGYSGNTIYF.

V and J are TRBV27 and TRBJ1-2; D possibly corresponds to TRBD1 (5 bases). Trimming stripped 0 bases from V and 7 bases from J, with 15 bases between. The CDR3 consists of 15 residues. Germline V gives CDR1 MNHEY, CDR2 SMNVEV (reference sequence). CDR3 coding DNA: TGTGCCAGCAGTTTATCTATGTGGGGGGAACCTGGCTACACCTTC. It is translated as CASSLSMWGEPGYTF.